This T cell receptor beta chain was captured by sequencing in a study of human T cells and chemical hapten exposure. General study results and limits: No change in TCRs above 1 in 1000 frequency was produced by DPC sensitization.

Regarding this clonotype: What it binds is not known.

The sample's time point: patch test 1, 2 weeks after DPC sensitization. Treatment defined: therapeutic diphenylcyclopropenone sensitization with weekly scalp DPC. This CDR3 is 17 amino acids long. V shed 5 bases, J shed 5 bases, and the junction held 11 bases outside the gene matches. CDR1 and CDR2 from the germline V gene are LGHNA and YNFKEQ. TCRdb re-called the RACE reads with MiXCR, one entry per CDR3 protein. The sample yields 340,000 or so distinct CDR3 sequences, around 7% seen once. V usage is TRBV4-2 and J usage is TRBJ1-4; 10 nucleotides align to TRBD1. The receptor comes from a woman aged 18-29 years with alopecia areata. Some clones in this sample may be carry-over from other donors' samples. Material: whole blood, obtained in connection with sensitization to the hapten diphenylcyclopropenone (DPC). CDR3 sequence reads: CASSLRDRGTQNEKLFF. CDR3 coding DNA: TGTGCCAGCAGCTTACGGGACAGGGGCACCCAAAATGAAAAACTGTTTTTT.